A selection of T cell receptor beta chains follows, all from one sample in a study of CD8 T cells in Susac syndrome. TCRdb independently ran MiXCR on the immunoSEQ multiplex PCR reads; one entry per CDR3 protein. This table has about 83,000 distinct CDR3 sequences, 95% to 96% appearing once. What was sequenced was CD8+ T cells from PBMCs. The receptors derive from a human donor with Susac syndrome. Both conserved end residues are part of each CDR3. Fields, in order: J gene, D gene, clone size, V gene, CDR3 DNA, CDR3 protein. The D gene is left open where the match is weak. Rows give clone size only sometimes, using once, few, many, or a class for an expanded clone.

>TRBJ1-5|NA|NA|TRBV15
TGTGCCACCAGCAGAGAGAGGGGCGCCGGCAATCAGCCCCAGCATTTT
CATSRERGAGNQPQHF
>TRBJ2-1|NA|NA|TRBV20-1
TGCAGTGCTAGACTAAGCCGAGAATGGAGGGATGAGCAGTTCTTC
CSARLSREWRDEQFF
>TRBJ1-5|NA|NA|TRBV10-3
TGTGCCATCAGTGACCGCTCTGGGGAATCAGGGCAGCCCCAGCATTTT
CAISDRSGESGQPQHF
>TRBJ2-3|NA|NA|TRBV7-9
TGTGCCAGCAGCTTCCCGGGGGAGGATACGCAGTATTTT
CASSFPGEDTQYF
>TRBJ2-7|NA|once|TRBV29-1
TGCAGCGTCCAAGTGGAGTACGAGCAGTACTTC
CSVQVEYEQYF
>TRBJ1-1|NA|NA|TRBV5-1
TGCGCCAGCAGCTCGACGGTCGGTCCACGCATAAGTTCTGAAGCTTTCTTT
CASSSTVGPRISSEAFF
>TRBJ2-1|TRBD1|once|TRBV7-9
TGTGCCAGCAGCCTCTCAGGGGGCCAAGCCACCTACAATGAGCAGTTCTTC
CASSLSGGQATYNEQFF
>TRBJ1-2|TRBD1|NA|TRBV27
TGTGCCAGCAGCCTCACGCGGGACAGGGATGGCTACACCTTC
CASSLTRDRDGYTF
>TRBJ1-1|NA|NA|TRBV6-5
TGTGCCAGCAGAGTTAAGGGCGGCTTGACACAAGCTTTCTTT
CASRVKGGLTQAFF
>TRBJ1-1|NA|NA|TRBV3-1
TGTGCCAGCAGCCCATACAGAACAAACATGAACACTGAAGCTTTCTTT
CASSPYRTNMNTEAFF
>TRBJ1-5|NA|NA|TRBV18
TGTGCCAGCTCACCAAGGTTGGGGGGTGATCAGCCCCAGCATTTT
CASSPRLGGDQPQHF
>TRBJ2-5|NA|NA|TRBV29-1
TGCAGCGTTGCTGGGGAAGGGGAGACCCAGTACTTC
CSVAGEGETQYF
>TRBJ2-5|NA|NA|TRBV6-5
TGTGCCAGCAGTTACGGCCAAATAGAGACCCAGTACTTC
CASSYGQIETQYF
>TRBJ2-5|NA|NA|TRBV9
TGTGCCAGCAGCGTAGACGGGCGGTACCAAGAGACCCAGTACTTC
CASSVDGRYQETQYF
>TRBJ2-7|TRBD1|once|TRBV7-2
TGTGCCAGCAGCTTAGAATGGGACAGCCCAACCTACGAGCAGTACTTC
CASSLEWDSPTYEQYF
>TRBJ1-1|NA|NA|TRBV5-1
TGCGCCAGCAGCATGGGGACGGGGTTGAACACTGAAGCTTTCTTT
CASSMGTGLNTEAFF
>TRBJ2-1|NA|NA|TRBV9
TGTGCCAGCAGCGTAGGGCCAGGGATGGATGAGCAGTTCTTC
CASSVGPGMDEQFF
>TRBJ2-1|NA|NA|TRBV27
TGTGCCAGCTCACCCCCGGCGGGGTTCAGCTCCTACAATGAGCAGTTCTTC
CASSPPAGFSSYNEQFF
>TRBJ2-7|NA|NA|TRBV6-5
TGTGCCAGCAGTGGGACCGACAGCTCCTACGAGCAGTACTTC
CASSGTDSSYEQYF
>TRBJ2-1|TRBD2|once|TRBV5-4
TGTGCCAGCAGCTTGACTAGCGGGAATGAGCAGTTCTTC
CASSLTSGNEQFF
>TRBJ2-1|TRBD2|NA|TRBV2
TGTGCCAGCAGGCCGCCTAGCGGGGGACTCCCCAGGTCCTACAATGAGCAGTTCTTC
CASRPPSGGLPRSYNEQFF
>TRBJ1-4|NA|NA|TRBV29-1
TGCAGCGTGGGTCCCTTCGATGATAAACTGTTTTTT
CSVGPFDDKLFF
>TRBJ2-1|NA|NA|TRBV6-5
TGTGCCAGCAGTTACAGTTCGGAGAGGAACAATGAGCAGTTCTTC
CASSYSSERNNEQFF
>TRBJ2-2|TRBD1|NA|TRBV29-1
TGCAGCGTTGAGACAGGGTCCTCGAACACCGGGGAGCTGTTTTTT
CSVETGSSNTGELFF
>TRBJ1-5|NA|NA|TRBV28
TGTGCCAGCAGTTTAGTCGGTCTCGGGGTTGGTGATCAGCCCCAGCATTTT
CASSLVGLGVGDQPQHF
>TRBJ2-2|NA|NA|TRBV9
TGTGCCAGCAAAGAGGGAAACACCGGGGAGCTGTTTTTT
CASKEGNTGELFF
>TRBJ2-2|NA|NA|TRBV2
TGTGCCAGCAGTGTTGCAGCAGCCCAGTTGAACACCGGGGAGCTGTTTTTT
CASSVAAAQLNTGELFF
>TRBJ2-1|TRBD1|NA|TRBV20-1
TGCAGTGCTTGCAGGGGGCGTACCTACAATGAGCAGTTCTTC
CSACRGRTYNEQFF
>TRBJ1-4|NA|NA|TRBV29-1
TGCAGCGTCGGCCAGGGGTCGACTAATGAAAAACTGTTTTTT
CSVGQGSTNEKLFF
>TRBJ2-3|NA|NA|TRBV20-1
TGCAGTGGAGTTTGGGTATGGACAGATACGCAGTATTTT
CSGVWVWTDTQYF
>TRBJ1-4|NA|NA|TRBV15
TGTGCCACCAGCAGAGACCGAGGGTCCGTTAATGAAAAACTGTTTTTT
CATSRDRGSVNEKLFF
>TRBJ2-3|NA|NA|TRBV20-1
TGCAGTGCTAGAGGACTCATCAAGGGGGATACGCAGTATTTT
CSARGLIKGDTQYF
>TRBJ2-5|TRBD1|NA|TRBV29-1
TGCAGCGCAGAGACAGGGCAAGAGACCCAGTACTTC
CSAETGQETQYF
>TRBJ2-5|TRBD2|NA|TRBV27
TGTGCCAGCAGTTATGTGATGGAAGGTAGCGGGAGTTCAGGCCAAGAGACCCAGTACTTC
CASSYVMEGSGSSGQETQYF
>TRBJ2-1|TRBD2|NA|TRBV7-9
TGTGCCAGCAGCCTCACGCCCTCTAGCGGGAGCTACAATGAGCAGTTCTTC
CASSLTPSSGSYNEQFF
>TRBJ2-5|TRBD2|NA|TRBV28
TGTGCCAGCAGTCGAACTAGCGGGGCCAACCAAGAGACCCAGTACTTC
CASSRTSGANQETQYF
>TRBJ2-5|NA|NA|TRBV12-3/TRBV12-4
TGTGCCAGCAGTCATCATGGACCTGGCGGGGAGACCCAGTACTTC
CASSHHGPGGETQYF
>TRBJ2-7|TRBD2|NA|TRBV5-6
TGTGCCAGCAGCTTGGCGGATCGGGCGGGAGCCGAGCAGTACTTC
CASSLADRAGAEQYF
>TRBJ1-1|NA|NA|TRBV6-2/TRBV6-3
TGTGCCAGCAGTTACCCACAGGAAGCTTTCTTT
CASSYPQEAFF
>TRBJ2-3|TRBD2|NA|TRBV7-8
TGTGCCAGCAGTGCTCTAGCGGGAGTAACAGATACGCAGTATTTT
CASSALAGVTDTQYF
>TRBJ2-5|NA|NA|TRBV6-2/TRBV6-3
TGTGCCAGCAGTGGAGGAGTGGAACAAGAGACCCAGTACTTC
CASSGGVEQETQYF
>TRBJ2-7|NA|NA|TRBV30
TGTGCCTGGAGTGTCTCGGTTGGGGCCTACGAGCAGTACTTC
CAWSVSVGAYEQYF
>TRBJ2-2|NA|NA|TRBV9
TGTGCCACATCCCGGGGCACCGGGGAGCTGTTTTTT
CATSRGTGELFF
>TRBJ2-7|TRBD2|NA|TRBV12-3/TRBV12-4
TGTGCCAGCAGCCCTCTAGCGGGAGGGACCTACGAGCAGTACTTC
CASSPLAGGTYEQYF
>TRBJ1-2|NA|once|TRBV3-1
TGTGCCAGCAGCCAAGACACACAGGGTTATGGCTACACCTTC
CASSQDTQGYGYTF
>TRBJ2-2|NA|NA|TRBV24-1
TGTGCCACCAGTGGGACAGCTAAGAACACCGGGGAGCTGTTTTTT
CATSGTAKNTGELFF
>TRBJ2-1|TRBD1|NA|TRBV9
TGTGCCAGCAGCTACCGGGACAGCGCGTTCCCCGACAATGAGCAGTTCTTC
CASSYRDSAFPDNEQFF
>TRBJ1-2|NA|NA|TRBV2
TGTGCCAGCAGCGGTACAGCGGACGGCTACTATGGCTACACCTTC
CASSGTADGYYGYTF
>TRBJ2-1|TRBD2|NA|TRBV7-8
TGTGCCAGCAGCACTACTAGCGGGAGGGATGAGCAGTTCTTC
CASSTTSGRDEQFF
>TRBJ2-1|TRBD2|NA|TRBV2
TGTGCCAGCACCCTGGGGCTAGCGGGAAACAATGAGCAGTTCTTC
CASTLGLAGNNEQFF
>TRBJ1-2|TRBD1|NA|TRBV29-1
TGCAGCGTTGACGACAGGGGTGACTATGGCTACACCTTC
CSVDDRGDYGYTF
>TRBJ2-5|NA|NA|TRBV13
TGTGCCAGCAGCGGAAGCGAAACCCAAGAGACCCAGTACTTC
CASSGSETQETQYF
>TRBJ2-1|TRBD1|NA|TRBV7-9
TGTGCCAGCAGCTTCGCGCAGGGGGCGCAAGATGAGCAGTTCTTC
CASSFAQGAQDEQFF
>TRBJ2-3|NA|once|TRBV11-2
TGTGCCAGCAGCATGATACCCCAAGATACGCAGTATTTT
CASSMIPQDTQYF
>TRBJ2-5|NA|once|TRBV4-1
TGCGCCAGCAGCCAGGTTACGCAGGGCGGGTACCAAGAGACCCAGTACTTC
CASSQVTQGGYQETQYF
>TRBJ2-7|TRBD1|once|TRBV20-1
TGCAGTGCTAACCTGGGACAGCCCTACGAGCAGTACTTC
CSANLGQPYEQYF
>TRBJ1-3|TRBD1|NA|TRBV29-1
TGCAGCGTTCCGGACAGGCACGGAAACACCATATATTTT
CSVPDRHGNTIYF
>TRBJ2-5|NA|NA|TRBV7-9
TGTGCCAGCAGCCCCAAGACAGGTAGAGGAGCAGAGACCCAGTACTTC
CASSPKTGRGAETQYF
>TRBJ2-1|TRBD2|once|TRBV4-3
TGCGCCAGCAGCCAAGATGGGACTAGCGGGAGAAAGTTCTTC
CASSQDGTSGRKFF